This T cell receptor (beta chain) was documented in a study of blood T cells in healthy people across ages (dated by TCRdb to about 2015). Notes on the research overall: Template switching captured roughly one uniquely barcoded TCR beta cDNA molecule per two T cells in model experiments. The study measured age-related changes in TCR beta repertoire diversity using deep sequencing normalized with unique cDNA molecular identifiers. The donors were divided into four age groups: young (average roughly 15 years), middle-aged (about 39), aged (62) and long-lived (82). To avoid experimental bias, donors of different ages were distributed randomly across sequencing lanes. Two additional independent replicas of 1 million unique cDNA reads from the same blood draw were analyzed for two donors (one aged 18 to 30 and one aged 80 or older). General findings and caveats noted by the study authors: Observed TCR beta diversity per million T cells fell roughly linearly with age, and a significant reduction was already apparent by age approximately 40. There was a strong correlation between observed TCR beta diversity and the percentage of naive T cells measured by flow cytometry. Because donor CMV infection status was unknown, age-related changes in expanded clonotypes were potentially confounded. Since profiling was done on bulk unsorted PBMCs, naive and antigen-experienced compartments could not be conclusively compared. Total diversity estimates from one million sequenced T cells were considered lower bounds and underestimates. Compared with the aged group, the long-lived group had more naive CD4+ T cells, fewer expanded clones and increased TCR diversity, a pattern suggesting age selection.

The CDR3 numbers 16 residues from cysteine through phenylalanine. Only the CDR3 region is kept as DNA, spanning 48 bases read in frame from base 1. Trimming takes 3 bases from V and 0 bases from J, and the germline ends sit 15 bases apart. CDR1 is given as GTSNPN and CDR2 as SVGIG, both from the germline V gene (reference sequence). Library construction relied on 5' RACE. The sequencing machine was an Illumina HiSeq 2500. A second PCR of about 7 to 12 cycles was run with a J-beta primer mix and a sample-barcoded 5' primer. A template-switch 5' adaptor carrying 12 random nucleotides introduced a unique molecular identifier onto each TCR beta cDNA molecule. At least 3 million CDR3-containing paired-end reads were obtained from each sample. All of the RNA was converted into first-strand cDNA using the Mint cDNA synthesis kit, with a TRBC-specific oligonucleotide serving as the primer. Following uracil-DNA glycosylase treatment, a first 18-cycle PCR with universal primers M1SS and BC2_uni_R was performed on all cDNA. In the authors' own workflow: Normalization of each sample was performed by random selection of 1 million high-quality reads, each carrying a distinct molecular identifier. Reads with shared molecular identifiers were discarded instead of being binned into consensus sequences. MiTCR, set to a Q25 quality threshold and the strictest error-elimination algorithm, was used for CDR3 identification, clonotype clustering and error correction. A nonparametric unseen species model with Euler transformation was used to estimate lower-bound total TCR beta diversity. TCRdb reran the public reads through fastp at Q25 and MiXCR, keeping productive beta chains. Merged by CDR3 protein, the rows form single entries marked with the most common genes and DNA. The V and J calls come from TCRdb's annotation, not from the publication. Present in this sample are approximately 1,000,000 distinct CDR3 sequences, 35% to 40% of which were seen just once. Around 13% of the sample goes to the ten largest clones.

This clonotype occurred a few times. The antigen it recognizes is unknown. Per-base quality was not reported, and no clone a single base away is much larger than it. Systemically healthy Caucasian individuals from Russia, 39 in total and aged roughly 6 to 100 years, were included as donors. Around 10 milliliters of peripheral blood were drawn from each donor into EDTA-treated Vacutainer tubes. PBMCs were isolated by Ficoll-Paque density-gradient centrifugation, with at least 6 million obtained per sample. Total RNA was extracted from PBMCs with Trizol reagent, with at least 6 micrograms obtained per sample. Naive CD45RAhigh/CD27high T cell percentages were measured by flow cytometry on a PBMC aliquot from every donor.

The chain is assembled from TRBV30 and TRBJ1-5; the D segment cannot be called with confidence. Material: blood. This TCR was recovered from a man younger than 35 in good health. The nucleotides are TGTGCCTGGAGCGGACCCCTTCTCCTTAGCAATCAGCCCCAGCATTTT. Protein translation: CAWSGPLLLSNQPQHF. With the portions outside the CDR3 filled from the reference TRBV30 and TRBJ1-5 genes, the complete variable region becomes SQTIHQWPATLVQPVGSPLSLECTVEGTSNPNLYWYRQAAGRGLQLLFYSVGIGQISSEVPQNLSASRPQDRQFILSSKKLLLSDSGFYLCAWSGPLLLSNQPQHFGDGTRLSIL.